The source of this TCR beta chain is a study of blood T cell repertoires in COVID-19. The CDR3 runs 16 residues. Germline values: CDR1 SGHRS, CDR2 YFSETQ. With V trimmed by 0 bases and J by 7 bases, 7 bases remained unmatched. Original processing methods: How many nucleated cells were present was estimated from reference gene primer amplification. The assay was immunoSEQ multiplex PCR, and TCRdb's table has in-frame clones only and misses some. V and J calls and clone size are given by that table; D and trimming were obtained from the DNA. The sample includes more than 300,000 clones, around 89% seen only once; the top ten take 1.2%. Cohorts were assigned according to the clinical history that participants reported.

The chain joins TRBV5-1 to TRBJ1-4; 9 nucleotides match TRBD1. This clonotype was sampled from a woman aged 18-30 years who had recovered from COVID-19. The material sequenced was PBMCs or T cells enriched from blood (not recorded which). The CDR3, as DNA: TGCGCCAGCAGCTTGGCCGGGGGGACAGGGACTGAAAAACTGTTTTTT. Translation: CASSLAGGTGTEKLFF.